Listed here are 30 T cell receptor beta chains from one sample, sequenced in a study of cytomegalovirus exposure and HLA in healthy donors. The table came from immunoSEQ multiplex PCR; TCRdb's copy has only in-frame clones and leaves some out. This table holds under 60,000 clones, 88% found once. Material: PBMCs. All receptors derive from a woman aged 25 to 45 in good health and CMV-seronegative.

The gene calls are TRBV19 and TRBJ1-1; D is undetermined. This CDR3 is built from 11 residues. Germline CDR1 is LNHDA and CDR2 is SQIVND (reference sequence). Trimming removed 4 bases at V and 6 bases at J, with 6 bases between. For the CDR3, the DNA is TGTGCCAGTAGTAACACCCCTGAAGCTTTCTTT. Encoded protein: CASSNTPEAFF.

This clone has a single count. The rearrangement uses TRBV30 and TRBJ1-4; 8 bases fit TRBD1. Germline-derived CDR1 and CDR2 are GTSNPN and SVGIG (reference sequence). The CDR3 runs to 13 residues. With V trimmed by 4 bases and J by 4 bases, 2 bases remained unmatched. CDR3 sequence: CAWNDRGNEKLFF. The CDR3 nucleotides are TGTGCCTGGAATGACAGGGGTAATGAAAAACTGTTTTTT.

The V call is TRBV2, the J call TRBJ2-5; possibly TRBD1 for D (5 bases). CDR3 length: 14 residues. Germline V gene lookup returns CDR1 SNHLY and CDR2 FYNNEI. V was cut by 5 bases and J by 2 bases, with 12 bases left in between. The CDR3 DNA reads TGTGCCAGCAGTTCAAAAGACAGACAAGAGACCCAGTACTTC. Protein sequence: CASSSKDRQETQYF.

The chain combines TRBV7-6 with TRBJ2-1; 11 nucleotides align to TRBD2. Germline V gene lookup returns CDR1 SGHVS and CDR2 FNYEAQ. The trim removed 1 base at V and 6 bases at J, leaving 5 bases unmatched. The CDR3 runs 16 residues. CDR3 in amino acids: CASSLEISGGGNEQFF. CDR3 nucleotide sequence: TGTGCCAGCAGCTTAGAGATTAGCGGGGGGGGCAATGAGCAGTTCTTC.

J is TRBJ1-4 and V is TRBV5-1; D uncertain. The CDR3 is 15 amino acids. Deletions cut 0 bases from V and 7 bases from J, with 13 bases between. The germline CDR1 and CDR2 sequences are SGHRS and YFSETQ. The CDR3 DNA follows: TGCGCCAGCAGCTTGGACGGCAGCTCAGGTGAAAAACTGTTTTTT. Translation: CASSLDGSSGEKLFF.

CDR3 bases: TGTGCCAGCAGTTACCCGGGGACATTGCGGGTCTATGGCTACACCTTC. Translated, it gives CASSYPGTLRVYGYTF. The V and J genes are TRBV6-6 and TRBJ1-2; TRBD1 is a possible D gene (6 bases). This CDR3 has 16 amino acids. V gave up 2 bases and J gave up 4 bases, with 17 bases separating them. CDR1 is MNHNY and CDR2 is SVGAGI in the germline V gene (reference sequence).

V gene TRBV9 combines with J gene TRBJ1-2; a possible D gene is TRBD1 (6 bases). There are 14 residues in the CDR3. Trimming left V 3 bases short and J 8 bases short, with 17 bases between. The germline V gene has CDR1 SGDLS and CDR2 YYNGEE. The CDR3 DNA reads TGTGCCAGCAGCGCGGACAGCCGGTCGCGCGGCTACACCTTC. Its translation is CASSADSRSRGYTF.

The chain uses TRBV30 and TRBJ2-1, with 8 bases fitting TRBD2. Germline V gives CDR1 GTSNPN, CDR2 SVGIG (reference sequence). This CDR3 is built from 14 residues. The trim removed 4 bases at V and 8 bases at J, leaving 10 bases unmatched. The CDR3 loop reads CAWIKKAGDDEQFF. CDR3 sequence (DNA): TGTGCCTGGATAAAGAAAGCGGGAGACGATGAGCAGTTCTTC.

There are a few counts of this clone. The rearrangement links TRBV9 to TRBJ1-2; TRBD1 matches 7 bases. The length of the CDR3 is 15 residues. Germline trimming cut 3 bases from V and 4 bases from J; bases unmatched to any gene: 9. Germline V CDR1 and CDR2: SGDLS, YYNGEE. The CDR3 DNA sequence: TGTGCCAGCAGCGCCCAGGCGGGACAGTTCTATGGCTACACCTTC. It yields the protein CASSAQAGQFYGYTF.

V usage is TRBV9 and J usage is TRBJ2-1; D possibly corresponds to TRBD2 (5 bases). The V and J ends lost 2 bases and 7 bases respectively, with 7 bases between them. This CDR3 is built from 12 residues. Germline V gene sequence: CDR1 SGDLS, CDR2 YYNGEE. This CDR3 is CASSVSANEQFF. Written as DNA, the CDR3 is TGTGCCAGCAGCGTTAGCGCGAATGAGCAGTTCTTC.

The chain is built from TRBV18 and TRBJ1-2; possible D gene TRBD1, 5 bases. V was shortened by 0 bases and J by 8 bases, with 16 bases between the two germline ends. This CDR3 region has 15 residues. Germline CDR1 and CDR2: KGHSH and LQKENI. The CDR3 is CASSPPPEGSVGYTF. CDR3 in DNA: TGTGCCAGCTCACCACCACCGGAGGGGTCCGTCGGCTACACCTTC.

V is TRBV28 and J is TRBJ2-3, with 10 bases fitting TRBD2. CDR1 is MDHEN and CDR2 is SYDVKM in the germline V gene. This CDR3 contains 15 residues. The J segment lost 6 bases and the V segment lost 6 bases, leaving 9 bases of the junction unmatched. In nucleotides, the CDR3 is TGTGCCAGCAGGAAAAGGACTAGCGGTTCGGATACGCAGTATTTT. Its translation: CASRKRTSGSDTQYF.

The chain carries TRBV28 and TRBJ1-5; 9 nucleotides match TRBD1. This CDR3 is built from 20 residues. Per the germline V gene, CDR1 is MDHEN and CDR2 is SYDVKM. The J segment lost 0 bases and the V segment lost 5 bases, leaving 17 bases of the junction unmatched. In DNA form, the CDR3 reads TGTGCCAGCAGTGGGTTCTCGGGACAGGGAGGCCTTAATAGCAATCAGCCCCAGCATTTT. It yields the protein CASSGFSGQGGLNSNQPQHF. Filled out from reference TRBV28 and TRBJ1-5, the complete variable domain reads DVKVTQSSRYLVKRTGEKVFLECVQDMDHENMFWYRQDPGLGLRLIYFSYDVKMKEKGDIPEGYSVSREKKERFSLILESASTNQTSMYLCASSGFSGQGGLNSNQPQHFGDGTRLSIL.

The CDR3: CASSQEPQGGTEAFF. The CDR3 nucleotides are TGCGCCAGCAGCCAAGAGCCCCAGGGGGGCACTGAAGCTTTCTTT. The V gene is TRBV4-3, the J gene TRBJ1-1; 7 bases are a match to TRBD1. Germline V gives CDR1 LGHNA, CDR2 YSLEER. Germline trimming cut 0 bases from V and 4 bases from J; bases unmatched to any gene: 5. The CDR3 extends over 15 amino acids.

V and J are TRBV5-1 and TRBJ2-7, with TRBD2 identical over 10 bases. This CDR3 comprises 13 residues. Germline CDR1 SGHRS, CDR2 YFSETQ. Losses at the gene ends were 3 bases for V and 4 bases for J; bases not matched to a gene: 1. CDR3 sequence reads: CASSWTSGYEQYF. The CDR3 region has the DNA TGCGCCAGCAGCTGGACTAGCGGATACGAGCAGTACTTC.

J is TRBJ2-1 and V is TRBV7-2; 13 nucleotides align to TRBD2. This CDR3 contains 18 residues. V lost 5 bases to trimming and J lost 6 bases; unmatched junction nucleotides: 13. Germline CDR1 is SGHTA and CDR2 is FQGNSA. DNA for the CDR3: TGTGCCAGCAGCCGTGAACTAGCGGGAGGGCCCTACGCCAATGAGCAGTTCTTC. Its protein is CASSRELAGGPYANEQFF.

This sequence joins TRBV18 and TRBJ2-5; D possibly corresponds to TRBD1 (6 bases). CDR1 and CDR2 (germline): KGHSH, LQKENI. V lost 3 bases, J lost 1 base, and 15 bases lay in between. The CDR3 has 16 amino acids. CDR3 in DNA: TGTGCCAGCTCACCTAACGACAGGAAAGCCCAAGAGACCCAGTACTTC. This sequence encodes CASSPNDRKAQETQYF.

This sequence joins TRBV7-2 and TRBJ2-3; 8 nucleotides align to TRBD2. There are 17 residues in the CDR3. After removal of 8 bases from V and 6 bases from J, the junction contained 19 bases not matched to a gene. Germline V gene lookup returns CDR1 SGHTA and CDR2 FQGNSA. The CDR3 sequence is CASFRSGLARLDDTQYF. In DNA form, the CDR3 reads TGTGCCAGCTTTCGTTCCGGACTAGCAAGGTTGGACGATACGCAGTATTTT.

This rearrangement joins TRBV29-1 to TRBJ2-2; a weak D match, TRBD1 (6 bases). The length of the CDR3 is 13 residues. The ends were cut back, 4 bases at V and 4 bases at J, with 10 bases in the middle. CDR1 is SQVTM, CDR2 ANQGSEA, per germline. The CDR3, as DNA: TGCAGCGTTGTGGGGGCGATCACCGGGGAGCTGTTTTTT. As protein: CSVVGAITGELFF.

There are a few counts of this clone. CDR3 sequence: CASSPRLVNYGYTF. The DNA of the CDR3 is TGTGCCAGCAGCCCGCGTCTGGTGAATTATGGCTACACCTTC. This chain uses TRBV9 with TRBJ1-2; D call uncertain. The germline V gene encodes CDR1 SGDLS and CDR2 YYNGEE. V lost 4 bases to trimming and J lost 5 bases, with 15 bases between them. This CDR3 is built from 14 residues.

The rearrangement joins TRBV7-2 to TRBJ1-2; D not resolved. V was trimmed by 3 bases and J by 5 bases, leaving 13 bases between them. This CDR3 region has 14 residues. The germline V gene has CDR1 SGHTA and CDR2 FQGNSA. CDR3 bases: TGTGCCAGCAGCTTCCCGACCCGGGGTTATGGCTACACCTTC. Amino acid sequence: CASSFPTRGYGYTF.

The chain carries TRBV6-6 and TRBJ1-4; D might be TRBD1 (6 bases). V lost 10 bases and J lost 5, with 14 bases in between. This CDR3 has 13 residues. The germline V gene encodes CDR1 MNHNY and CDR2 SVGAGI (reference sequence). The CDR3 loop reads CATRQDQNEKLFF. The CDR3 DNA reads TGTGCCACCCGACAGGACCAAAATGAAAAACTGTTTTTT.

This chain joins TRBV6-5 and TRBJ2-7; D is perhaps TRBD2 (6 bases). Germline loops: CDR1 MNHEY, CDR2 SVGAGI. V was shortened by 2 bases and J by 7 bases, with 12 bases between the two germline ends. The CDR3 length is 13 residues. The DNA for the CDR3 is TGTGCCAGCAGTTACCTGCTGGAGGGGGAGCAGTACTTC. Translation: CASSYLLEGEQYF.

This chain joins TRBV9 and TRBJ1-5; 10 bases match TRBD1. Germline CDR1 SGDLS, CDR2 YYNGEE. V was clipped by 0 bases and J by 5 bases; unmatched bases: 2. This CDR3 has 15 residues. For the CDR3, the DNA is TGTGCCAGCAGCGTAGGACAGGGGGCGGATCAGCCCCAGCATTTT. Its translation is CASSVGQGADQPQHF.

This clone appeared a single time. The J gene is TRBJ1-2, the V gene TRBV5-1, with a possible D match to TRBD1 (5 bases). Germline CDR1 reads SGHRS; CDR2 reads YFSETQ. This CDR3 spans 13 amino acids. V lost 2 bases to trimming and J lost 5 bases, with 10 bases between them. The CDR3 protein is CASSLGENYGYTF. The CDR3 DNA sequence: TGCGCCAGCAGCTTAGGGGAAAATTATGGCTACACCTTC.

The rearrangement uses TRBV5-1 and TRBJ1-1; D is uncertain. Deletions cut 5 bases from V and 0 bases from J, with 8 bases between. This CDR3 has 13 residues. Per the germline V gene, CDR1 is SGHRS and CDR2 is YFSETQ. CDR3 protein: CASREEMNTEAFF. The CDR3 region has the DNA TGCGCCAGCAGGGAGGAGATGAACACTGAAGCTTTCTTT.

This chain joins TRBV5-1 and TRBJ1-2; perhaps TRBD1 as D (6 bases). The CDR3 sequence is 15 residues long. Germline loops: CDR1 SGHRS, CDR2 YFSETQ. V was clipped by 1 base and J by 3 bases, with 13 bases between them. Written as DNA, the CDR3 is TGCGCCAGCAGCTTGCCCCCTCCAGGGGACTATGGCTACACCTTC. Its protein is CASSLPPPGDYGYTF.

This clone was observed once. The rearrangement uses TRBV9 and TRBJ2-2; no definite D call. Trimming took 2 bases from V and 1 from J, leaving 6 bases between them. Germline-derived CDR1 and CDR2 are SGDLS and YYNGEE. This CDR3 is built from 14 residues. The DNA for the CDR3 is TGTGCCAGCAGCGTCCTCGGGAACACCGGGGAGCTGTTTTTT. Protein product: CASSVLGNTGELFF.

The chain recombines TRBV4-3 with TRBJ2-1; 12 bases align to TRBD2. V shed 0 bases and J 8 bases; nucleotides not matched to a gene: 5. Germline assignment: CDR1 LGHNA and CDR2 YSLEER. The CDR3 sequence is 16 residues long. The CDR3 loop is CASSQDSASGRDEQFF. CDR3 nucleotide sequence: TGCGCCAGCAGCCAAGATTCGGCTAGCGGGAGGGATGAGCAGTTCTTC.

This CDR3 is CSVRTGGGTEAFF. CDR3 nucleotides: TGCAGCGTGCGGACAGGGGGGGGCACTGAAGCTTTCTTT. The gene calls are TRBV29-1 and TRBJ1-1; 10 positions agree with TRBD1. V shed 6 bases and J 4 bases; nucleotides not matched to a gene: 5. Germline assignment: CDR1 SQVTM and CDR2 ANQGSEA. The CDR3 runs to 13 residues.